This T cell receptor beta chain was found in a study of T cells in Graves' hyperthyroidism and ophthalmopathy. The study's findings and limits: Most expanded thyroid clonotypes above 0.001 recurred in blood.

To note about this clonotype: Its antigen is still unknown.

Amplification of TCR beta CDR3 regions used RNA as the template. The HTBI set primed first-round TCR CDR3 RT-PCR. TCRdb reanalysed the multiplex PCR reads using MiXCR and keeps one entry per CDR3 protein. This sample has around 600,000 distinct CDR3 sequences; roughly a sixth occur once, and the top ten carry 2.5% to 4%. This CDR3 contains 17 residues. The V segment lost 0 bases and the J segment 4 bases; nucleotides outside the gene matches: 11. CDR1 is DFQATT, CDR2 SNEGSKA, per germline (reference sequence). This chain joins TRBV20-1 and TRBJ2-2; 7 nucleotides line up with TRBD2. This sequence originates from a middle-aged woman with Graves' ophthalmopathy. What was sequenced was blood. The CDR3 sequence: CSARDAWGEGRTGELFF. DNA for the CDR3: TGCAGTGCTAGAGATGCCTGGGGGGAGGGCCGCACCGGGGAGCTGTTTTTT.